This TCR beta chain was recovered during a study of long-term antiretroviral therapy in people with HIV. V was shortened by 1 base and J by 3 bases, with 12 bases between the two germline ends. CDR1 is SGHAT and CDR2 is FQDESV in the germline V gene (reference sequence). The CDR3 loop spans 15 amino acids. General study findings and limits: Dominating the repertoire at all time points were the clones that expanded before ART.

Version v3.0 of the immunoSEQ assay ran at survey level. Libraries were prepared by immunoSEQ multiplex PCR; TCRdb keeps only in-frame clonotypes and omits some of them. The sample yields about 20,000 clones, about 82% seen once. As to this clone: Its target is unknown.

The gene calls are TRBV11-1 and TRBJ2-5; D call uncertain. Sequenced here: unsorted PBMCs, sampled 0.6 years after starting antiretroviral therapy. The receptor's source is a woman younger than 35 with HIV. CDR3 protein: CASSLDNWSKETQYF. As DNA, the CDR3 is TGTGCCAGCAGCTTAGACAATTGGAGTAAAGAGACCCAGTACTTC.